This T cell receptor (beta chain) was retrieved from a study of CD8 T cells in Susac syndrome. Study-level background: Among the Susac syndrome patients who underwent sequencing, about six had clinically active disease, while about eight of them were in remission. Findings of the study overall: The study identified about fifteen and five Susac-specific public clones in total CD8+ and CD8+ TEMRA repertoires.

As judged by recently defined diagnostic criteria, patients with Susac syndrome had definite or probable disease. Random hexamers primed reverse transcription of about 0.45 to 1 ug RNA. The method of amplification for TCR beta CDR3 was immunoSEQ multiplex PCR, covering 54 Vbeta and 13 Jbeta. MiXCR was run by TCRdb on the immunoSEQ multiplex PCR reads, yielding one entry per CDR3 protein. The repertoire holds about 120,000 distinct CDR3 sequences, with 85% to 95% as singletons. In its sample, this clonotype was seen once. Its specificity is not known. The sequencing sample was made of CD8+ T cells from PBMCs. The clonotype was recovered from a human donor with Susac syndrome.

This CDR3 is CASSLASGGTLNEQFF. The CDR3 DNA is TGTGCCAGCAGCTTAGCGAGCGGGGGAACCCTCAATGAGCAGTTCTTC. The V call is TRBV7-9, the J call TRBJ2-1; TRBD2 agrees at 8 bases. Germline assignment: CDR1 SEHNR and CDR2 FQNEAQ (reference sequence). CDR3 size: 16 residues. Trimming cost V 0 bases and J 6 bases; bases outside gene matches: 7. The full variable domain, rest sourced from reference TRBV7-9 and TRBJ2-1, is DTGVSQNPRHKITKRGQNVTFRCDPISEHNRLYWYRQTLGQGPEFLTYFQNEAQLEKSRLLSDRFSAERPKGSFSTLEIQRTEQGDSAMYLCASSLASGGTLNEQFFGPGTRLTVL.